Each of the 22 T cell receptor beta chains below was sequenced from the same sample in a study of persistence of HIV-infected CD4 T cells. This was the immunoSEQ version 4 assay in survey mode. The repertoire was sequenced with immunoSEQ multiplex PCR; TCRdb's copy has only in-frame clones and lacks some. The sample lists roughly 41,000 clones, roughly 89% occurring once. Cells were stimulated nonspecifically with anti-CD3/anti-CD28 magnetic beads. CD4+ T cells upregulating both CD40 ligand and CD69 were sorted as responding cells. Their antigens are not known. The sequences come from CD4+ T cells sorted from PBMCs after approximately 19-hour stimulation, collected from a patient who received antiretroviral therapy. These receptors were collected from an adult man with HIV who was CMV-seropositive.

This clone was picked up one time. The CDR3 DNA reads as TGTGCCAGCAGTCACATCCAGGCTCAAGAGACCCAGTACTTC. Translation: CASSHIQAQETQYF. This rearrangement joins TRBV6-2 or TRBV6-3 to TRBJ2-5; no clear D. CDR3 length equals 14 residues. The germline gives CDR1 MNHEY, CDR2 SVGEGT. Trimming removed 5 bases from V and 2 bases from J, with 12 bases in between.

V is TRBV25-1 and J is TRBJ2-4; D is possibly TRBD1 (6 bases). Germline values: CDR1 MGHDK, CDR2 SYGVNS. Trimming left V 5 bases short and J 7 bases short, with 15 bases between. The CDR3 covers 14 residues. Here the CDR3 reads CASSRDNIDNIQYF. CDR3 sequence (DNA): TGTGCCAGCAGTCGGGACAACATAGACAACATTCAGTACTTC.

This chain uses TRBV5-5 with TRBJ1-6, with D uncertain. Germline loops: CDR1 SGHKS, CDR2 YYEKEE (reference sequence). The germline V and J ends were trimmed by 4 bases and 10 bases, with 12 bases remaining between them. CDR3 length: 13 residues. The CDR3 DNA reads TGTGCCAGCAGCCAAACCGGAAGATCACCCCTCCACTTT. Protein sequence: CASSQTGRSPLHF. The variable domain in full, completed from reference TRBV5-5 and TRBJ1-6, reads DAGVTQSPTHLIKTRGQQVTLRCSPISGHKSVSWYQQVLGQGPQFIFQYYEKEERGRGNFPDRFSARQFPNYSSELNVNALLLGDSALYLCASSQTGRSPLHFGNGTRLTVT.

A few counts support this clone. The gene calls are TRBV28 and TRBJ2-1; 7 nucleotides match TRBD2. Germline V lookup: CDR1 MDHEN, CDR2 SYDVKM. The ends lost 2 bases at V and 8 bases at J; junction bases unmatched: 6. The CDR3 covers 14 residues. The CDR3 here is CASSLAGVVDEQFF. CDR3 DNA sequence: TGTGCCAGCAGTTTAGCGGGAGTAGTAGATGAGCAGTTCTTC.

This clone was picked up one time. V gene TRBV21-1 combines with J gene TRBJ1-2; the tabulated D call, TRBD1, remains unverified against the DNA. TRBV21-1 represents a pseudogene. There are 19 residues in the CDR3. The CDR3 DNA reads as TGTGCCAGCAGCAAAGAATCTGGCACAGGGGGCCCTCCTAACTATGGCTACACCTTC. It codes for CASSKESGTGGPPNYGYTF.

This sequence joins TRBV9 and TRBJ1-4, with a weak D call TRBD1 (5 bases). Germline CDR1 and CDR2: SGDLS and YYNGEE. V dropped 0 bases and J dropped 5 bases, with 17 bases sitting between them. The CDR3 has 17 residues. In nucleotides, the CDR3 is TGTGCCAGCAGCGTAGATATAGGCGGGACTGGAAATGAAAAACTGTTTTTT. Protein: CASSVDIGGTGNEKLFF.

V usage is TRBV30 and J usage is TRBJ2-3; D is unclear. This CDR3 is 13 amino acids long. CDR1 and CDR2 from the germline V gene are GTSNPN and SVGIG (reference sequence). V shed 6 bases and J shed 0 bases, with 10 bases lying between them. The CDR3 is CACTVSSTDTQYF. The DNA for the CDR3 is TGTGCCTGTACAGTCTCTAGCACAGATACGCAGTATTTT.

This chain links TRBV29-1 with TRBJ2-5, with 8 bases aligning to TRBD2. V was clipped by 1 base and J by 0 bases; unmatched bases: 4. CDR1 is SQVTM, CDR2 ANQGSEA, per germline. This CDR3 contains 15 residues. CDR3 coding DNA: TGCAGCGTTGAAGCCGGGAGGGGACACCAAGAGACCCAGTACTTC. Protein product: CSVEAGRGHQETQYF. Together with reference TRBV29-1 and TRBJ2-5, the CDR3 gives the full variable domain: SAVISQKPSRDICQRGTSLTIQCQVDSQVTMMFWYRQQPGQSLTLIATANQGSEATYESGFVIDKFPISRPNLTFSTLTVSNMSPEDSSIYLCSVEAGRGHQETQYFGPGTRLLVL.

As DNA, the CDR3 is TGTGCCAGCAGTTACCCCGGGACTAGCAATTCAAATACGCAGTATTTT. This encodes CASSYPGTSNSNTQYF. The V and J genes are TRBV6-2 or TRBV6-3 and TRBJ2-3, with 9 nucleotides matching TRBD2. The CDR3 runs to 16 residues. With 2 bases clipped from V and 7 bases from J, the junction kept 10 bases outside the gene matches. Germline V lookup: CDR1 MNHEY, CDR2 SVGEGT.

This chain's CDR3 is CSASKSGWGGNQPQHF. CDR3 bases: TGCAGTGCTAGTAAGTCAGGTTGGGGTGGCAATCAGCCCCAGCATTTT. This chain joins TRBV20-1 and TRBJ1-5; D remains ambiguous. The CDR3 consists of 16 residues. Germline assignment: CDR1 DFQATT and CDR2 SNEGSKA (reference sequence). V was pared by 3 bases and J by 2 bases, with 17 bases between.

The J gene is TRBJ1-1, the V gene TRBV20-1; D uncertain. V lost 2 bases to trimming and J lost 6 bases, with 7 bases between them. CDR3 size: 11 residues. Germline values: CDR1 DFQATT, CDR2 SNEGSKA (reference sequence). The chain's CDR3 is CSARTTAEAFF. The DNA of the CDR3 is TGCAGTGCTAGAACGACGGCTGAAGCTTTCTTT.

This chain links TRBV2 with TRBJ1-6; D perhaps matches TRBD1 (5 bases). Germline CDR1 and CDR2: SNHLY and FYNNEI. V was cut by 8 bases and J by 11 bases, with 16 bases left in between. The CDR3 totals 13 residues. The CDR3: CASGGSAVTPLHF. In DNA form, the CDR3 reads TGTGCCAGCGGGGGTTCCGCGGTTACACCCCTCCACTTT.

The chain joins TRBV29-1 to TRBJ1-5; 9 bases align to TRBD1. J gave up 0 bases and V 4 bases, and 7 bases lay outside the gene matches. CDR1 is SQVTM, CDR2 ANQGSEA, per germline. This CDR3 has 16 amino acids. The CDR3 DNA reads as TGCAGCGTTGGTGGGACAGGGACATATAGCAATCAGCCCCAGCATTTT. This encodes CSVGGTGTYSNQPQHF.

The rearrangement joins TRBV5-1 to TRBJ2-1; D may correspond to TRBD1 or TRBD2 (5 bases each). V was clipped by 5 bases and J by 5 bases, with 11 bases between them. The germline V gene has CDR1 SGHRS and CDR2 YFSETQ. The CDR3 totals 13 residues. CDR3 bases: TGCGCCAGCAGTCGGGACGGCCACAATGAGCAGTTCTTC. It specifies CASSRDGHNEQFF.

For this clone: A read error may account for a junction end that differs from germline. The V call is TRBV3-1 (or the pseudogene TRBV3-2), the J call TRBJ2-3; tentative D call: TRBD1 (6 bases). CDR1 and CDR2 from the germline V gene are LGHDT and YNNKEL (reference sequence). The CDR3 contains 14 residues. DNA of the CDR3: TGTGCCAGCAGCCAGATGACAGGCACCGATACGCAGTATTTT. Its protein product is CASSQMTGTDTQYF.

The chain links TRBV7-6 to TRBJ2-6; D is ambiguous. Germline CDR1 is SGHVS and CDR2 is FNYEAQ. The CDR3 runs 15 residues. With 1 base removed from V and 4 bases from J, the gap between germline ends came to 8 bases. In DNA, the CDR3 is TGTGCCAGCAGCTTAGTCAGTTCCGGGGCCAACGTCCTGACTTTC. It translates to CASSLVSSGANVLTF.

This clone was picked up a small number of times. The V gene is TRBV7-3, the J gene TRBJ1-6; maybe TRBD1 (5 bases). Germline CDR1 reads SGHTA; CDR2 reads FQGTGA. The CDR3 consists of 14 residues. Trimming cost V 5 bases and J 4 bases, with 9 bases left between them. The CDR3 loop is CASSRDGYNSPLHF. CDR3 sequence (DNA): TGTGCCAGCAGCCGGGACGGATATAATTCACCCCTCCACTTT.

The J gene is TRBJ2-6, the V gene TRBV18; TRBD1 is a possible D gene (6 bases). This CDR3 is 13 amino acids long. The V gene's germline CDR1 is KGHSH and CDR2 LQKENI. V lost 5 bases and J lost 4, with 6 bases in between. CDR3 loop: CASSGQGANVLTF. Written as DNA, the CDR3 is TGTGCCAGCTCAGGACAGGGGGCCAACGTCCTGACTTTC.

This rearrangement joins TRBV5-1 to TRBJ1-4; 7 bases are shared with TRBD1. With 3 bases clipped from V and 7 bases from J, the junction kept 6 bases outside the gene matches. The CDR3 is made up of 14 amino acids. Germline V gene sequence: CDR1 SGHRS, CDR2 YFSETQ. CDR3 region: CASSWRGPLEKLFF. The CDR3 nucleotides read TGCGCCAGCAGCTGGAGGGGGCCCCTTGAAAAACTGTTTTTT.

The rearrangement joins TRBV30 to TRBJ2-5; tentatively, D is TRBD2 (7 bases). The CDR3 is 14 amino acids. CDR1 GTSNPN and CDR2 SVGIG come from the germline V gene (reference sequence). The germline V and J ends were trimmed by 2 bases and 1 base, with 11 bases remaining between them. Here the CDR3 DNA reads TGTGCCTGGAGTTGGGGGGGCTCCCAAGAGACCCAGTACTTC. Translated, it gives CAWSWGGSQETQYF. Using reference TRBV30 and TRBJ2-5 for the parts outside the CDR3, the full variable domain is SQTIHQWPATLVQPVGSPLSLECTVEGTSNPNLYWYRQAAGRGLQLLFYSVGIGQISSEVPQNLSASRPQDRQFILSSKKLLLSDSGFYLCAWSWGGSQETQYFGPGTRLLVL.

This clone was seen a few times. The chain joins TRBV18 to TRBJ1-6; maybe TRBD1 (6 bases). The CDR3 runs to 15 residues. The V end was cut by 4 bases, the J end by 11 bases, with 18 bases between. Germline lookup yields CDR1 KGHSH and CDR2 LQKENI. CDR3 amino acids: CASSQRDTGNPPLHF. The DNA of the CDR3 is TGTGCCAGCTCACAACGGGACACCGGGAATCCACCCCTCCACTTT.

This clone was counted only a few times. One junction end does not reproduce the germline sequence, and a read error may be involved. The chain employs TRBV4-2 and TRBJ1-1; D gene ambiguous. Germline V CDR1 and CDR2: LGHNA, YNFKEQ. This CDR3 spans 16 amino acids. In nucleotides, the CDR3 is TGTGCCAGCAGTCAAGGATCGCACGGGTGGGACACTGAAGCTTTCTTT. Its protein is CASSQGSHGWDTEAFF.